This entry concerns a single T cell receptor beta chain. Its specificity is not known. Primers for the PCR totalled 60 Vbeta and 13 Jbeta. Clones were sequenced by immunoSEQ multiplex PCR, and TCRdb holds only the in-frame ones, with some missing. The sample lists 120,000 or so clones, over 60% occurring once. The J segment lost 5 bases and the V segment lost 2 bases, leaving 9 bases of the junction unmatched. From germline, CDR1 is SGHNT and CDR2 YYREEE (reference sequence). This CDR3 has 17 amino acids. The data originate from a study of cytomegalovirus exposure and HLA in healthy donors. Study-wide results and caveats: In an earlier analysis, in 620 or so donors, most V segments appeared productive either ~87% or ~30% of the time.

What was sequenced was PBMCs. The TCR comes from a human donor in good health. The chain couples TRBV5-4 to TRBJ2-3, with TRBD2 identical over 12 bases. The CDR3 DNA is TGTGCCAGCAGCTTTGGACTAGCGGGGAGCCTAGGAGATACGCAGTATTTT. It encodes CASSFGLAGSLGDTQYF.